This T cell receptor beta chain is drawn from a study of blood T cell repertoires in COVID-19. For the study at large: Sources were T cells, B-cell-depleted T cells, or PBMCs; the material itself was cDNA or gDNA.

The CDR3 loop spans 14 amino acids. V lost 4 bases and J lost 9, with 17 bases in between. Germline values: CDR1 SGHRS, CDR2 YFSETQ. Method: immunoSEQ multiplex PCR; TCRdb's copy keeps in-frame clones and lacks some. Of over 200,000 clones in the sample, around 82% were seen once. Sequencing was performed on peripheral blood. The source of this sequence is a woman aged 50 to 60 with acute or convalescent COVID-19. The J gene is TRBJ2-1, the V gene TRBV5-1; D is unresolved. The CDR3 loop reads CASSPSLGQIEQFF. The CDR3 nucleotides read TGCGCCAGCAGCCCCTCCCTAGGCCAAATTGAGCAGTTCTTC.